These 22 T cell receptor beta chains were sequenced from one sample in a study of T cells after yellow fever vaccination. TCRdb reprocessed the 5' RACE reads with MiXCR, giving one entry per CDR3 protein. Of a few hundred thousand distinct CDR3 sequences listed, 7% to 10% are singletons. Sample: PBMCs, taken roughly 46 days after the first yellow fever vaccination. Receptor source: a man between 18 and 29 years old who received the YFV17D yellow fever vaccine.

A few counts support this clonotype. The chain uses TRBV10-3 and TRBJ1-2, with D unresolved. In germline, CDR1 is ENHRY, CDR2 SYGVKD. Trimming left V 10 bases short and J 8 bases short, with 17 bases between. This CDR3 is built from 12 residues. The CDR3 sequence: CARGDREGGYTF. In DNA, the CDR3 is TGTGCCAGAGGCGACCGGGAGGGAGGCTACACCTTC.

DNA of the CDR3: TGTGCCAGCAGCTTCCGGTGGACAGATACGCAGTATTTT. Translation gives CASSFRWTDTQYF. The rearrangement joins TRBV5-5 to TRBJ2-3; D uncertain. Germline values: CDR1 SGHKS, CDR2 YYEKEE (reference sequence). V lost 2 bases, J lost 3 bases, and 7 bases lay in between. CDR3 length: 13 residues. The full variable domain, in which reference TRBV5-5 and TRBJ2-3 provide the parts outside the CDR3, is DAGVTQSPTHLIKTRGQQVTLRCSPISGHKSVSWYQQVLGQGPQFIFQYYEKEERGRGNFPDRFSARQFPNYSSELNVNALLLGDSALYLCASSFRWTDTQYFGPGTRLTVL.

This clonotype was counted at least ten times. The chain joins TRBV7-2 to TRBJ2-1; TRBD2 is a possible D gene (7 bases). V dropped 5 bases and J dropped 2 bases, with 13 bases sitting between them. CDR1 is SGHTA, CDR2 FQGNSA, per germline. The CDR3 extends over 15 amino acids. This CDR3 reads CASSPRGAPYNEQFF. CDR3 sequence (DNA): TGTGCCAGCAGCCCCCGGGGGGCCCCCTACAATGAGCAGTTCTTC.

In its sample, this clonotype was seen a few times. This sequence joins TRBV2 and TRBJ1-1, with D unclear. CDR3 size: 11 residues. Germline lookup yields CDR1 SNHLY and CDR2 FYNNEI. The germline V and J ends were trimmed by 5 bases and 11 bases, with 12 bases remaining between them. The CDR3, as DNA: TGTGCCAGCAGTCCAACTGGGGTCGCTTTCTTT. Residues: CASSPTGVAFF.

V usage is TRBV27 and J usage is TRBJ1-2, with TRBD1 identical over 9 bases. Trimming at V came to 7 bases and at J to 8 bases, leaving 14 bases not matched to a gene. CDR1 and CDR2 (germline): MNHEY, SMNVEV (reference sequence). The length of the CDR3 is 15 residues. The CDR3 loop reads CASKIRDREMGGYTF. The CDR3 nucleotides are TGTGCCAGCAAGATTAGGGACAGGGAAATGGGCGGCTACACCTTC.

This clonotype occurred a few times. The gene calls are TRBV19 and TRBJ1-1; TRBD1 is a possible D gene (6 bases). V was shortened by 11 bases and J by 3 bases, with 16 bases between the two germline ends. Germline V CDR1 and CDR2: LNHDA, SQIVND (reference sequence). CDR3 length: 13 residues. CDR3 coding DNA: TGTGCCGCAGGGGTCGCACCGGACACTGAAGCTTTCTTT. This gives the protein CAAGVAPDTEAFF.

There are many counts of this clonotype. V is TRBV12-3 or TRBV12-4 and J is TRBJ2-3; D is possibly TRBD1 or TRBD2 (5 bases each). CDR3 length equals 13 residues. Trimming pared 8 bases from V and 4 bases from J, leaving 13 bases between. DNA of the CDR3: TGTGCCAGCGGGGACGTTGCGGCAGATACGCAGTATTTT. This sequence encodes CASGDVAADTQYF.

This clonotype was seen a few times. J is TRBJ2-1 and V is TRBV24-1, with 7 bases that match TRBD1. J was trimmed by 3 bases and V by 1 base; bases with no gene match: 8. The CDR3 is 17 amino acids. CDR1 KGHDR and CDR2 SFDVKD come from the germline V gene. The CDR3 sequence is CATSDFDGTAFYNEQFF. CDR3 sequence (DNA): TGTGCCACCAGTGATTTCGATGGGACAGCCTTCTACAATGAGCAGTTCTTC.

V gene TRBV7-2 combines with J gene TRBJ2-1; D gene unclear. CDR3 length: 15 amino acids. CDR1 SGHTA and CDR2 FQGNSA come from the germline V gene. Trimming took 3 bases from V and 1 from J, leaving 10 bases between them. CDR3 loop: CASSFADPSYNEQFF. Here the CDR3 DNA reads TGTGCCAGCAGCTTCGCGGATCCTTCCTACAATGAGCAGTTCTTC.

This clonotype was recorded a few times. The chain is built from TRBV4-1 and TRBJ2-5; 8 nucleotides match TRBD2. The CDR3 is 14 residues long. Germline V gene sequence: CDR1 MGHRA, CDR2 YSYEKL. V lost 5 bases and J lost 3; bases outside the gene matches: 5. CDR3 sequence (DNA): TGCGCCAGCAGCACGGGTAGCGGGGAAGAGACCCAGTACTTC. Protein product: CASSTGSGEETQYF.

The chain joins TRBV12-3 or TRBV12-4 to TRBJ1-5; D gene unclear. Trimming removed 6 bases from V and 7 bases from J, with 10 bases in between. The CDR3 is 12 amino acids. CDR3 in DNA: TGTGCCAGCAGCGCGGACGTCCAGCCCCAGCATTTT. Encoded protein: CASSADVQPQHF.

Only a few counts were recorded for this clonotype. The chain combines TRBV14 with TRBJ2-5, with D unclear. The V and J ends lost 3 bases and 4 bases respectively, with 18 bases between them. The CDR3 totals 16 residues. The germline V gene encodes CDR1 SGHDN and CDR2 FVKESK. The chain's CDR3 is CASSHFGLLRRETQYF. The DNA of the CDR3 is TGTGCCAGCAGCCACTTCGGGCTTTTACGACGAGAGACCCAGTACTTC.

This clonotype has more than one count but fewer than ten. This chain links TRBV20-1 with TRBJ2-7; 8 bases map to TRBD2. The CDR3 is made up of 14 amino acids. Per the germline V gene, CDR1 is DFQATT and CDR2 is SNEGSKA (reference sequence). V dropped 8 bases and J dropped 3; count of bases not matched to a gene: 12. CDR3 nucleotides: TGCAGTCACCTAGGACTAGCCTCGGGCTACGAGCAGTACTTC. As protein: CSHLGLASGYEQYF.

The sample holds a few counts of this clonotype. The genes are TRBV2 and TRBJ2-5; D may correspond to TRBD1 or TRBD2 (6 bases each). The CDR3 runs 16 residues. CDR1 is SNHLY and CDR2 is FYNNEI in the germline V gene. V was clipped by 3 bases and J by 2 bases, with 16 bases between them. CDR3 nucleotide sequence: TGTGCCAGCAGTGATCTTTACGGGGGCGCGCAAGAGACCCAGTACTTC. Translating gives CASSDLYGGAQETQYF.

This clonotype has just a few counts. This chain links TRBV11-2 with TRBJ2-1; TRBD2 matches 9 bases. CDR3 length: 17 amino acids. Germline assignment: CDR1 SGHAT and CDR2 FQNNGV. The trim removed 0 bases at V and 10 bases at J, leaving 13 bases unmatched. Written as DNA, the CDR3 is TGTGCCAGCAGCTTAGATCAGGCGGGGGGGCTTTCGGAAGAGCAGTTCTTC. It is translated as CASSLDQAGGLSEEQFF.

This sequence joins TRBV7-2 and TRBJ2-3; TRBD2 matches 13 bases. This CDR3 comprises 17 residues. With V trimmed by 4 bases and J by 2 bases, 6 bases remained unmatched. The germline CDR1 and CDR2 sequences are SGHTA and FQGNSA. The CDR3 DNA follows: TGTGCCAGCAGCTCCAGACTAGCGGGGGGAAACACAGATACGCAGTATTTT. As protein: CASSSRLAGGNTDTQYF.

The sample holds a few counts of this clonotype. The rearrangement links TRBV6-2 or TRBV6-3 to TRBJ1-2; 7 bases are a match to TRBD1. Trimming cost V 6 bases and J 5 bases; bases outside gene matches: 3. This CDR3 region has 12 residues. CDR1 and CDR2 (germline): MNHEY, SVGEGT. Here the CDR3 reads CASRGQQYGYTF. In DNA, the CDR3 is TGTGCCAGCAGGGGACAGCAGTATGGCTACACCTTC.

The sample holds a few counts of this clonotype. The chain is built from TRBV7-9 and TRBJ1-2; D possibly corresponds to TRBD1 (5 bases). Germline V gene lookup returns CDR1 SEHNR and CDR2 FQNEAQ (reference sequence). Trimming pared 0 bases from V and 4 bases from J, leaving 12 bases between. CDR3 size: 15 residues. The CDR3 spells CASSLALRGRYGYTF. CDR3 in DNA: TGTGCCAGCAGCTTAGCGCTCCGGGGCCGCTATGGCTACACCTTC.

The chain links TRBV12-3 or TRBV12-4 to TRBJ2-5; D call uncertain. With 3 bases removed from V and 5 bases from J, the gap between germline ends came to 13 bases. The CDR3 runs to 14 residues. This CDR3 reads CASSFERSWETQYF. Here the CDR3 DNA reads TGTGCCAGCAGTTTTGAACGCAGCTGGGAGACCCAGTACTTC.

Only a few counts were recorded for this clonotype. V is TRBV4-3 and J is TRBJ1-5; D is uncertain. The germline V gene has CDR1 LGHNA and CDR2 YSLEER. V lost 0 bases and J lost 3, with 9 bases in between. The CDR3 loop spans 15 amino acids. The CDR3 here is CASSQDRSANQPQHF. For the CDR3, the DNA is TGCGCCAGCAGCCAAGATCGCAGCGCCAATCAGCCCCAGCATTTT.

This clonotype was counted between two and nine times. The chain uses TRBV7-2 and TRBJ1-2; TRBD1 aligns across 10 bases. The CDR3 length is 16 residues. J lost 4 bases, V lost 3 bases, and 8 bases had no gene match. Looked up from germline, CDR1 is SGHTA and CDR2 is FQGNSA. CDR3: CASSLGGQGIGYGYTF. In DNA, the CDR3 is TGTGCCAGCAGCTTGGGGGGACAGGGGATAGGCTATGGCTACACCTTC. Supplemented by reference TRBV7-2 and TRBJ1-2, the full variable domain reads GAGVSQSPSNKVTEKGKDVELRCDPISGHTALYWYRQSLGQGLEFLIYFQGNSAPDKSGLPSDRFSAERTGGSVSTLTIQRTQQEDSAVYLCASSLGGQGIGYGYTFGSGTRLTVV.

This clonotype was picked up many times. The chain couples TRBV7-2 to TRBJ2-3; the D is unclear. With 3 bases removed from V and 2 bases from J, the gap between germline ends came to 9 bases. Germline loops: CDR1 SGHTA, CDR2 FQGNSA. This CDR3 spans 14 amino acids. This chain's CDR3 is CASSFGYYTDTQYF. Here the CDR3 DNA reads TGTGCCAGCAGCTTCGGTTATTACACAGATACGCAGTATTTT.